These 21 T cell receptor beta chains were sequenced from one sample in a study of Ad26.COV2.S vaccination and SARS-CoV-2 variants. Clones were read by immunoSEQ multiplex PCR, and TCRdb kept only the in-frame ones, dropping some. The sample includes approximately 400,000 clones, about 92% of them seen just once. The sample in question was peripheral blood, obtained after recovery from COVID-19. These receptors were taken from a human donor who had recovered from COVID-19.

The rearrangement joins TRBV5-6 to TRBJ1-2; D is perhaps TRBD1 (6 bases). CDR1 SGHDT and CDR2 YYEEEE come from the germline V gene. The CDR3 contains 15 residues. The V gene lost 4 bases and the J gene lost 3 bases, with 16 bases spanning the gap. The CDR3 DNA sequence: TGTGCCAGCAGCCGGCCGGCGGGGGGCGACTATGGCTACACCTTC. Translation gives CASSRPAGGDYGYTF. The entire variable domain, with the rest obtained from reference TRBV5-6 and TRBJ1-2, is as follows: DAGVTQSPTHLIKTRGQQVTLRCSPKSGHDTVSWYQQALGQGPQFIFQYYEEEERQRGNFPDRFSGHQFPNYSSELNVNALLLGDSALYLCASSRPAGGDYGYTFGSGTRLTVV.

The chain links TRBV6-5 to TRBJ2-2; no reliable D call. This CDR3 comprises 15 residues. The V end was cut by 2 bases, the J end by 5 bases, with 12 bases between. The V gene's germline CDR1 is MNHEY and CDR2 SVGAGI. The CDR3 protein is CASSYGDRWTGELFF. The CDR3 nucleotides read TGTGCCAGCAGTTACGGCGACCGGTGGACCGGGGAGCTGTTTTTT.

The chain employs TRBV7-2 and TRBJ2-5; TRBD1 might be the D (6 bases). The CDR3 loop spans 14 amino acids. Germline-derived CDR1 and CDR2 are SGHTA and FQGNSA. V was clipped by 1 base and J by 5 bases, with 11 bases between them. CDR3 in DNA: TGTGCCAGCAGCTTAGGAGGTGGGGGCGAGACCCAGTACTTC. Its translation is CASSLGGGGETQYF.

The rearrangement joins TRBV11-2 to TRBJ1-1, with a tentative D call TRBD1 (6 bases). V was trimmed by 1 base and J by 0 bases, leaving 12 bases between them. Germline-derived CDR1 and CDR2 are SGHAT and FQNNGV. The CDR3 sequence is 16 residues long. CDR3 sequence: CASSLALQGMNTEAFF. Written as DNA, the CDR3 is TGTGCCAGCAGCTTAGCCTTACAGGGTATGAACACTGAAGCTTTCTTT.

V and J are TRBV7-2 and TRBJ2-5; D might be TRBD1 or TRBD2, each matching 7 bases. The germline V gene has CDR1 SGHTA and CDR2 FQGNSA. CDR3 length equals 16 residues. The V end was cut by 4 bases, the J end by 3 bases, with 18 bases between. The CDR3 DNA reads as TGTGCCAGCAGCTCGGACAGGAGCCGGGGGGAAGAGACCCAGTACTTC. This translates into CASSSDRSRGEETQYF. The whole variable domain, remainder taken from reference TRBV7-2 and TRBJ2-5, is GAGVSQSPSNKVTEKGKDVELRCDPISGHTALYWYRQSLGQGLEFLIYFQGNSAPDKSGLPSDRFSAERTGGSVSTLTIQRTQQEDSAVYLCASSSDRSRGEETQYFGPGTRLLVL.

The chain combines TRBV4-2 with TRBJ1-2; 11 bases agree with TRBD1. The CDR3 spans 18 residues. CDR1 and CDR2 (germline): LGHNA, YNFKEQ. The V segment lost 2 bases and the J segment 2 bases; nucleotides outside the gene matches: 10. Here the CDR3 DNA reads TGTGCCAGCAGCCAATCAGGACAGGGGGCCGGGTCCAACTATGGCTACACCTTC. This gives the protein CASSQSGQGAGSNYGYTF.

As regards this clone: Other DNA sequences in the sample encode the same CDR3. This rearrangement joins TRBV10-3 to TRBJ1-2; D unresolved. Germline V CDR1 and CDR2: ENHRY, SYGVKD. The V end lost 0 bases, the J end lost 8 bases, and 4 bases lay between the germline ends. The CDR3 sequence is 11 residues long. The CDR3 sequence: CAISESYGYTF. The CDR3, as DNA: TGTGCCATCAGTGAGTCGTACGGCTACACCTTC.

The chain uses TRBV6-1 and TRBJ2-5; D remains ambiguous. The V end lost 0 bases, the J end lost 1 base, and 9 bases lay between the germline ends. The germline CDR1 and CDR2 sequences are MNHNS and SASEGT. The CDR3 is made up of 15 amino acids. This chain's CDR3 is CASSEAGKSQETQYF. CDR3 nucleotides: TGTGCCAGCAGTGAAGCTGGGAAAAGCCAAGAGACCCAGTACTTC.

The chain recombines TRBV24-1 with TRBJ1-2, with 9 bases identical to TRBD1. The CDR3 has 15 amino acids. V lost 2 bases and J lost 8; bases outside the gene matches: 8. Germline loops: CDR1 KGHDR, CDR2 SFDVKD. The CDR3 spells CATSDSPDRGDGYTF. CDR3 nucleotide sequence: TGTGCCACCAGTGATTCCCCGGACAGGGGCGACGGCTACACCTTC.

Comment on this clone: The sample holds other DNA sequences that translate to the same CDR3. CDR3 DNA sequence: TGTGCCAGCAGTTTAGGATACGAGCAGTACTTC. It specifies CASSLGYEQYF. The chain recombines TRBV12-3 or TRBV12-4 with TRBJ2-7; D ambiguous. The CDR3 contains 11 residues. The V and J ends lost 1 base and 4 bases respectively, with 2 bases between them.

The rearrangement joins TRBV7-9 to TRBJ1-2, with 8 bases that match TRBD1. J was trimmed by 8 bases and V by 5 bases; bases with no gene match: 7. CDR1 is SEHNR, CDR2 FQNEAQ, per germline (reference sequence). CDR3 length: 13 amino acids. The CDR3 is CASSLGTGRGYTF. In DNA form, the CDR3 reads TGTGCCAGCAGCCTAGGGACAGGCCGCGGCTACACCTTC.

The chain has TRBV7-9 and TRBJ2-1; TRBD2 might be the D (6 bases). V gave up 2 bases and J gave up 0 bases, with 8 bases separating them. CDR1 is SEHNR, CDR2 FQNEAQ, per germline (reference sequence). The CDR3 consists of 15 residues. The CDR3 loop is CASSLPGDSYNEQFF. Written as DNA, the CDR3 is TGTGCCAGCAGCTTACCGGGAGACTCCTACAATGAGCAGTTCTTC.

V is TRBV4-1 and J is TRBJ1-5; TRBD1 matches at 8 bases. V was pared by 2 bases and J by 5 bases, with 11 bases of the junction left unmatched. This CDR3 has 17 amino acids. CDR1 and CDR2 from the germline V gene are MGHRA and YSYEKL. The CDR3 DNA sequence: TGCGCCAGCAGCCAAATTTTTCCTGGACAGGGCTATCAGCCCCAGCATTTT. As protein: CASSQIFPGQGYQPQHF.

V is TRBV2 and J is TRBJ2-7, with TRBD1 matching over 8 bases. This CDR3 region has 14 residues. J was trimmed by 2 bases and V by 3 bases; bases with no gene match: 3. Germline V gene data show CDR1 as SNHLY and CDR2 as FYNNEI. CDR3 protein: CASSEDRAAYEQYF. CDR3 DNA: TGTGCCAGCAGTGAGGACAGGGCCGCCTACGAGCAGTACTTC.

This clone was seen a single time. The chain is built from TRBV10-3 and TRBJ1-1, with TRBD1 matching 9 bases. The CDR3 loop spans 15 amino acids. After removal of 6 bases from V and 1 base from J, the junction contained 6 bases not matched to a gene. Germline assignment: CDR1 ENHRY and CDR2 SYGVKD. In nucleotides, the CDR3 is TGTGCCATCAGCCGGGACAGGGAAGCGAACACTGAAGCTTTCTTT. Encoded protein: CAISRDREANTEAFF.

The chain combines TRBV6-2 or TRBV6-3 with TRBJ1-5, with D maybe TRBD1 (5 bases). Germline-derived CDR1 and CDR2 are MNHEY and SVGEGT. V was trimmed by 0 bases and J by 2 bases, leaving 14 bases between them. This CDR3 has 17 residues. Written as DNA, the CDR3 is TGTGCCAGCAGTTACTCGCGGGGGTCGGGGGGCAATCAGCCCCAGCATTTT. Translation gives CASSYSRGSGGNQPQHF.

The V call is TRBV6-5, the J call TRBJ1-2; 7 bases are shared with TRBD1. The CDR3 sequence is 13 residues long. V dropped 6 bases and J dropped 4; count of bases not matched to a gene: 5. The germline V gene has CDR1 MNHEY and CDR2 SVGAGI. Written as DNA, the CDR3 is TGTGCCAGCAGGCCCAGGACAGGCTATGGCTACACCTTC. It yields the protein CASRPRTGYGYTF.

The chain recombines TRBV27 with TRBJ2-7, with 8 nucleotides matching TRBD1. With 6 bases clipped from V and 3 bases from J, the junction kept 10 bases outside the gene matches. Germline CDR1 is MNHEY and CDR2 is SMNVEV (reference sequence). The length of the CDR3 is 15 residues. The CDR3 DNA reads TGTGCCAGCAGCCAGGGACAGGTGAATAACTACGAGCAGTACTTC. It translates to CASSQGQVNNYEQYF.

The J gene is TRBJ2-7, the V gene TRBV10-3, with a weak D call TRBD2 (6 bases). V was shortened by 0 bases and J by 0 bases, with 12 bases between the two germline ends. The CDR3 sequence is 16 residues long. Germline V CDR1 and CDR2: ENHRY, SYGVKD. The CDR3: CAISESRGVSSYEQYF. The CDR3 DNA reads TGTGCCATCAGTGAGTCCCGCGGGGTTAGCTCCTACGAGCAGTACTTC.

The chain uses TRBV5-6 and TRBJ2-7, with TRBD2 as a possible D gene (7 bases). This CDR3 is 15 amino acids long. Germline CDR1 SGHDT, CDR2 YYEEEE. V was shortened by 4 bases and J by 3 bases, with 17 bases between the two germline ends. CDR3 DNA sequence: TGTGCCAGCAGCGAAGAAGGGGGGGCCATCTACGAGCAGTACTTC. This gives the protein CASSEEGGAIYEQYF.

The sample holds one count of this clone. The J gene is TRBJ2-2, the V gene TRBV18; unclear D gene. Trimming left V 3 bases short and J 4 bases short, with 9 bases between. This CDR3 has 14 amino acids. Germline V gene data show CDR1 as KGHSH and CDR2 as LQKENI. CDR3: CASSPYGPTGELFF. CDR3 sequence (DNA): TGTGCCAGCTCACCCTACGGACCCACCGGGGAGCTGTTTTTT.